A selection of T cell receptor beta chains follows, all from one sample in a study of control samples from healthy donors and cancer patients. TCRdb's table, derived via immunoSEQ multiplex PCR, lists solely in-frame clones and lacks some. The repertoire holds 150,000 to 200,000 clones, with 75% to 95% as singletons. Sequencing used blood. These receptors originate from a woman aged 40 to 55 in good health. Both conserved end residues are part of each CDR3. The order of the fields is D gene, J gene, clone size, V gene, CDR3 DNA, CDR3 protein. A D gene is named only where the DNA matches it firmly. Part of the rows lack a size; the others show once, few, many or a class for expanded clones.

NA TRBJ2-3 NA TRBV12-3/TRBV12-4 TGTGCCAGCAGGAAGGGTTTTTCAGATACGCAGTATTTT CASRKGFSDTQYF
NA TRBJ2-7 NA TRBV3-1/TRBV3-2 TGTGCCAGCAGCCAAGGGAGGAGGGGTACAGAGTACTTC CASSQGRRGTEYF
TRBD1 TRBJ2-7 NA TRBV11-2 TGTGCCAGCAGCTACGACAGGGGGAGCTCCTACGAGCAGTACTTC CASSYDRGSSYEQYF
TRBD1 TRBJ1-1 NA TRBV7-3 TGTGCCAGCAGCCCGCAACTGACCGGGACAGGCACTGAAGCTTTCTTT CASSPQLTGTGTEAFF
TRBD1 TRBJ1-5 NA TRBV12-3/TRBV12-4 TGTGCCAGCAGGGACAGGGCTAATCAGCCCCAGCATTTT CASRDRANQPQHF
NA TRBJ2-2 NA TRBV6-5 TGTGCCAGCAGTTTGGTTTCGGCATTATTTACCGGGGAGCTGTTTTTT CASSLVSALFTGELFF
NA TRBJ2-7 once TRBV6-6 TGTGCCAGCAGTTATTTGGGGATCGGCTACGAGCAGTACTTC CASSYLGIGYEQYF
NA TRBJ2-5 NA TRBV6-2/TRBV6-3 TGTGCCAGCAGTTACGGGGCGGAGGAGACCCAGTACTTC CASSYGAEETQYF
NA TRBJ1-1 few TRBV19 TGTGCCAGTAGTATAGGTGGTTACACTGAAGCTTTCTTT CASSIGGYTEAFF
NA TRBJ1-2 NA TRBV3-1/TRBV3-2 TGTGCCAGCAGCCCCCCGGGCACCCAGAGGGGCTACACCTTC CASSPPGTQRGYTF
NA TRBJ1-1 once TRBV4-1 TGCGCCACGGTGAGGAGATTGGGAGAGAACACTGAAGCTTTCTTT CATVRRLGENTEAFF
NA TRBJ1-2 NA TRBV4-1 TGCGCCAGCAGCCAAGAAGGTGGCTACACCTTC CASSQEGGYTF
NA TRBJ2-7 NA TRBV6-7 TGTGCCAGCTTCGCCCACTGGGGCAGAGACTACGAGCAGTACTTC CASFAHWGRDYEQYF
NA TRBJ1-1 NA TRBV10-3 TGTGCCATCAGTGAGCCGGACAGGAACACTGAAGCTTTCTTT CAISEPDRNTEAFF
TRBD1 TRBJ2-2 NA TRBV3-1/TRBV3-2 TGTGCCAGCAGCCTCCGGGACAGGGATACCGGGGAGCTGTTTTTT CASSLRDRDTGELFF
NA TRBJ1-4 NA TRBV9 TGTGCCAGCAGCTTCCAAACAGGCCCGATTGAAAAACTGTTTTTT CASSFQTGPIEKLFF
NA TRBJ1-1 NA TRBV2 TGTGCCAGCCGACTGACAGGAGGGAACACTGAAGCTTTCTTT CASRLTGGNTEAFF
TRBD2 TRBJ2-7 NA TRBV2 TGTGCCAGCAGTTTACGCGGGGGGGCCTCCTACGAGCAGTACTTC CASSLRGGASYEQYF
NA TRBJ1-2 NA TRBV5-6 TGTGCCAGCAGCTTGGGTAGGAACTATGGCTACACCTTC CASSLGRNYGYTF
TRBD1 TRBJ2-2 NA TRBV6-4 TGTGCCAGCAGGGCCGGGACAGGGTCGGCCGGGGAGCTGTTTTTT CASRAGTGSAGELFF
NA TRBJ2-7 NA TRBV2 TGTGCCAGCACCCCCCTCGGGGGGCCCTACGAGCAGTACTTC CASTPLGGPYEQYF
NA TRBJ1-1 NA TRBV5-6 TGTGCCAGCAGCTTCAGCTCCTCCGTCACTGAAGCTTTCTTT CASSFSSSVTEAFF
TRBD2 TRBJ2-3 NA TRBV11-3 TGTGCCAGCAGCCCCGGGACTAGCGGGGGGGCTTCAGATACGCAGTATTTT CASSPGTSGGASDTQYF
TRBD1 TRBJ1-1 NA TRBV25-1 TGTGCCACCGGGACAGGCCGGAACACTGAAGCTTTCTTT CATGTGRNTEAFF
TRBD2 TRBJ2-3 NA TRBV5-1 TGCGCCAGCAGCCATACTTCTAGCGGGGGGTCAGATACGCAGTATTTT CASSHTSSGGSDTQYF
NA TRBJ2-7 NA TRBV3-1/TRBV3-2 TGTGCCAGCAGCCAACACGGAGACGAGCAGTACTTC CASSQHGDEQYF
NA TRBJ2-1 NA TRBV9 TGTGCCAGCAGCGTAGGGGGGGAAAACAATGAGCAGTTCTTC CASSVGGENNEQFF
NA TRBJ1-1 NA TRBV27 TGTGCCAGCAGCGGGATGGCCCCTAGAACAGAGCGAGCTTTCTTT CASSGMAPRTERAFF
NA TRBJ1-4 NA TRBV7-8 TGTGCCAGCAGATTAGGGGGGGGTGAAAAACTGTTTTTT CASRLGGGEKLFF
NA TRBJ1-1 NA TRBV20-1 TGCAGTGCTAGAGATTGGCAGGAAGCTTTCTTT CSARDWQEAFF
NA TRBJ1-1 NA TRBV29-1 TGCAGCGTTGAAACTACCACTGAAGCTTTCTTT CSVETTTEAFF
TRBD1 TRBJ2-3 NA TRBV18 TGTGCCAGCTCACCAGAGGCAGGGGGCCAGGTAGCGCAGTATTTT CASSPEAGGQVAQYF
NA TRBJ2-7 NA TRBV6-4 TGTGCCAGCATAGGGCAACGGACCTACGAGCAGTACTTC CASIGQRTYEQYF
NA TRBJ1-5 NA TRBV10-2 TGCGCCAGCAGTGGACAGATCTATCAGCCCCAGCATTTT CASSGQIYQPQHF
NA TRBJ1-5 NA TRBV27 TGTGCCAGCAGTAGCAGCGGCCTCTTGGGCAATCAGCCCCAGCATTTT CASSSSGLLGNQPQHF
NA TRBJ2-3 once TRBV29-1 TGCAGCGTTGGGCTAGGGGGGGGCACAGATACGCAGTATTTT CSVGLGGGTDTQYF
NA TRBJ2-3 NA TRBV2 TGTGCCAGCAGCGAAGGGTCAGATACGCAGTATTTT CASSEGSDTQYF
TRBD1 TRBJ1-4 NA TRBV24-1 TGTGCCACCAGTGACCCCGGGACAGCTAATGAAAAACTGTTTTTT CATSDPGTANEKLFF
NA TRBJ1-5 NA TRBV23-1 TGCGCCAGCAGTCAATCAGTTTGGGAGGAGCATTCTAGCAATCAGCCCCAGCATTTT CASSQSVWEEHSSNQPQHF
NA TRBJ2-1 NA TRBV4-1 TGCGCCAGCAGCCAAAACCAGGGGATCATGGGCTACAATGAGCAGTTCTTC CASSQNQGIMGYNEQFF
NA TRBJ2-3 NA TRBV27 TGTGCCAGCAGTGAGGGGGATCGAGATACGCAGTATTTT CASSEGDRDTQYF
NA TRBJ2-7 NA TRBV5-1 TGCGCCAGCAGCCCGCGCGGGACCTCCTACGAGCAGTACTTC CASSPRGTSYEQYF
TRBD2 TRBJ2-7 NA TRBV6-5 TGTGCCAGCAGTTACGGGCGGGGGGGCCTCGAGCAGTACTTC CASSYGRGGLEQYF
TRBD1 TRBJ1-2 NA TRBV27 TGTGCCAGCAGTAGACAGGGCGGGCACTATGGCTACACCTTC CASSRQGGHYGYTF
TRBD1 TRBJ2-7 NA TRBV19 TGTGCCAGTAGTAGCCGGGACAGGGGAACGTACGAGCAGTACTTC CASSSRDRGTYEQYF
TRBD2 TRBJ2-7 NA TRBV20-1 TGCAGTGCTAGTCCTCCCCAGCGGGGGGTTACCTACGAGCAGTACTTC CSASPPQRGVTYEQYF
NA TRBJ1-1 NA TRBV4-2 TGTGCCAGCAGCCAGGGCCATAACACTGAAGCTTTCTTT CASSQGHNTEAFF
NA TRBJ1-2 NA TRBV5-1 TGCGCCAGCAGCTTGGGCACGAGCTATGGCTACACCTTC CASSLGTSYGYTF
NA TRBJ2-5 NA TRBV2 TGTGCCAGCTCGGCCCTAGGCGGAGAGACCCAGTACTTC CASSALGGETQYF
TRBD1 TRBJ2-2 NA TRBV5-1 TGCGCCAGCAGCTTCGACAGGGTCGGCGGGGAGCTGTTTTTT CASSFDRVGGELFF
NA TRBJ1-1 NA TRBV6-5 TGTGCCAGCAGTATACAGGTCTCGAACACTGAAGCTTTCTTT CASSIQVSNTEAFF
NA TRBJ1-2 NA TRBV27 TGTGCCAGCACCCCAACAGAAGGGGCCTATGGCTACACCTTC CASTPTEGAYGYTF
NA TRBJ1-1 NA TRBV4-2 TGTGCCAGCAGCGAAGCCTCGGTGAACACTGAAGCTTTCTTT CASSEASVNTEAFF
NA TRBJ1-5 NA TRBV11-2 TGTGCCAGCAGTCAAACGTCGTTGGGAAGCAATCAGCCCCAGCATTTT CASSQTSLGSNQPQHF
NA TRBJ2-7 NA TRBV21-1 TGTGCCAGCAGCACCCGCACTCGCTACGAGCAGTACTTC CASSTRTRYEQYF
TRBD2 TRBJ2-1 NA TRBV2 TGTGCCAGCAGTGAAGGGGCTAGCGGGGGGGCCTATGAGCAGTTCTTC CASSEGASGGAYEQFF